This TCR beta chain was observed in a study of blood T cells in healthy people across ages. Only a few counts were recorded for this clonotype. Alongside a J-beta primer mix, a sample-barcoded 5' primer served in a second PCR lasting roughly 7 to 11 cycles. MiXCR was run by TCRdb on the 5' RACE reads, yielding one entry per CDR3 protein. This sample has about 1.6 million distinct CDR3 sequences, with approximately 32% found just once. CDR1 is LGHDT, CDR2 YNNKEL, per germline (reference sequence). V lost 4 bases to trimming and J lost 5 bases, with 14 bases between them. There are 14 residues in the CDR3.

This chain joins TRBV3-1 and TRBJ1-2; D is unclear. The sequence derives from a woman aged 30 to 39 in good health. The sequenced material came from blood. The CDR3 sequence: CASSRALRAYGYTF. For the CDR3, the DNA is TGTGCCAGCAGCCGAGCATTAAGAGCTTATGGCTACACCTTC.